This T cell receptor (beta chain) stems from a study of control samples from healthy donors and cancer patients. TCRdb's table, derived via immunoSEQ multiplex PCR, lists solely in-frame clones and lacks some. Counted here are 8,000 to 13,000 clones, roughly 93% occurring once; the ten biggest clones make up about a fifth. The CDR3 contains 16 residues. V was trimmed by 2 bases and J by 7 bases, leaving 15 bases between them. CDR1 and CDR2 (germline): KGHSH, LQKENI. The sequencing input was PBMCs. This TCR came from a man in his sixties with colorectal cancer. V gene TRBV18 combines with J gene TRBJ1-6, with D possibly being TRBD1 (6 bases). The CDR3 bases are TGTGCCAGCTCACCAATATGGACAGCCAAAAATTCACCCCTCCACTTT. Encoded protein: CASSPIWTAKNSPLHF.